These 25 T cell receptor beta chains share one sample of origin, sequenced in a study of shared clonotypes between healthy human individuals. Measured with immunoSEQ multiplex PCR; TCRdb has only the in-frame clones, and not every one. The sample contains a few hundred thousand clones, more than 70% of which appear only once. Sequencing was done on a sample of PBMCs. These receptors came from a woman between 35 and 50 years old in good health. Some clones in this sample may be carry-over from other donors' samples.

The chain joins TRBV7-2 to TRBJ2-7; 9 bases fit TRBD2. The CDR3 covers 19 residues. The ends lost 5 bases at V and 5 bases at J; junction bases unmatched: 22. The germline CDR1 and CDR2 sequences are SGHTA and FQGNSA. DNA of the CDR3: TGTGCCAGCAGCCCAGGTAGCGGGAGTTTACTTTTGGGTTTGGACGAGCAGTACTTC. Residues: CASSPGSGSLLLGLDEQYF.

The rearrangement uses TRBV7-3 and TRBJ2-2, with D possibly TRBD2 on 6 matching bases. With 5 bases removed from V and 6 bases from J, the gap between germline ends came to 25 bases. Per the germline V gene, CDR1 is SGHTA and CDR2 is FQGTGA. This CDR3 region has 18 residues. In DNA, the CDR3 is TGTGCCAGCAGCCCGATACCCGGGACTTCCGGGTTCGCCGGGGAGCTGTTTTTT. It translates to CASSPIPGTSGFAGELFF.

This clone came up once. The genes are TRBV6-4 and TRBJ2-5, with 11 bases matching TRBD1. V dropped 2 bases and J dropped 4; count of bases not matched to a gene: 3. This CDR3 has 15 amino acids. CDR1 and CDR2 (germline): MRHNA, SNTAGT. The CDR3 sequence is CASSDGTGGPETQYF. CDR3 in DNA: TGTGCCAGCAGTGACGGGACAGGGGGTCCAGAGACCCAGTACTTC.

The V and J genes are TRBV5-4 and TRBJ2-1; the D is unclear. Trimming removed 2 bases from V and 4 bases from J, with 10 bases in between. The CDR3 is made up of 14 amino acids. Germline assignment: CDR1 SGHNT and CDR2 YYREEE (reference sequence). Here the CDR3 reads CASSFPGPYNEQFF. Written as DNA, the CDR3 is TGTGCCAGCAGCTTCCCCGGGCCTTACAATGAGCAGTTCTTC.

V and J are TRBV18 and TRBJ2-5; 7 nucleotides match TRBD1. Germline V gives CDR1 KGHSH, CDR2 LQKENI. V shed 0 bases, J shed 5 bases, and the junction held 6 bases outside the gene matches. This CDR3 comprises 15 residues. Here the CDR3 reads CASSPPVGGEETQYF. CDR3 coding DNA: TGTGCCAGCTCACCACCGGTAGGGGGCGAGGAGACCCAGTACTTC.

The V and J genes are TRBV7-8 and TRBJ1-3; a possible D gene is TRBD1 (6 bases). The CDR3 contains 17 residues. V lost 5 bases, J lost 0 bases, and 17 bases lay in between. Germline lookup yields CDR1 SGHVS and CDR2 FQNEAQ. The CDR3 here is CASSPPGHQSSGNTIYF. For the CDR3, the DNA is TGTGCCAGCAGCCCTCCGGGACATCAGAGCTCTGGAAACACCATATATTTT.

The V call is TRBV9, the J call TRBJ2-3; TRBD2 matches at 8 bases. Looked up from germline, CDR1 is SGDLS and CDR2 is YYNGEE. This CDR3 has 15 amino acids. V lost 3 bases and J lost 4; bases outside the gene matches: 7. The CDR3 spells CASSAGTSLADTQYF. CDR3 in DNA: TGTGCCAGCAGCGCTGGGACTAGTCTGGCAGATACGCAGTATTTT. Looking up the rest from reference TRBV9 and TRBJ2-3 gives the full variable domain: DSGVTQTPKHLITATGQRVTLRCSPRSGDLSVYWYQQSLDQGLQFLIQYYNGEERAKGNILERFSAQQFPDLHSELNLSSLELGDSALYFCASSAGTSLADTQYFGPGTRLTVL.

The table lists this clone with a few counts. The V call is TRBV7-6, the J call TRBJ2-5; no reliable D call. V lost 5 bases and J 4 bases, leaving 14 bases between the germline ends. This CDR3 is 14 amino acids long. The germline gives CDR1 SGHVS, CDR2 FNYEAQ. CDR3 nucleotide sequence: TGTGCCAGCAGCCCCAGCATTTCAGCAGAGACCCAGTACTTC. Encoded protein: CASSPSISAETQYF.

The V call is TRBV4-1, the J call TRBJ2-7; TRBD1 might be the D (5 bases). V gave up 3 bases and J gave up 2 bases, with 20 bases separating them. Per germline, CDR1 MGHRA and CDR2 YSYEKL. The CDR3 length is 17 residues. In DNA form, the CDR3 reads TGCGCCAGCAGCCACCTCTTCTCGAAAGGGGCCCCCTACGAGCAGTACTTC. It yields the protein CASSHLFSKGAPYEQYF.

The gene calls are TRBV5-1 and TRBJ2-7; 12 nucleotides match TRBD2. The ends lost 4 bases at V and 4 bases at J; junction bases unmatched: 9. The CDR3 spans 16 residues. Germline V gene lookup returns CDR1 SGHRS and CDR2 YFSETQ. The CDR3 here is CASSTTRTSGIYEQYF. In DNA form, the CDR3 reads TGCGCCAGCAGCACAACCAGGACTAGCGGGATTTACGAGCAGTACTTC.

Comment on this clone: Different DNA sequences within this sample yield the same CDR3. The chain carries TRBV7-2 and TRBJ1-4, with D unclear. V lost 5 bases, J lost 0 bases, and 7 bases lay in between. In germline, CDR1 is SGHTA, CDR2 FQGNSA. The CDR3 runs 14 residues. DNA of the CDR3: TGTGCCAGCAGCCCCTCAGCAACTAATGAAAAACTGTTTTTT. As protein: CASSPSATNEKLFF.

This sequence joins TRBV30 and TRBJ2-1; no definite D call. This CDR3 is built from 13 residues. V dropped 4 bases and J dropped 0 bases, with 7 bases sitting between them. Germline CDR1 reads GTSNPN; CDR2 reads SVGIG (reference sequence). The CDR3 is CAWKTLSYNEQFF. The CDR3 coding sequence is TGTGCCTGGAAAACCCTCTCCTACAATGAGCAGTTCTTC.

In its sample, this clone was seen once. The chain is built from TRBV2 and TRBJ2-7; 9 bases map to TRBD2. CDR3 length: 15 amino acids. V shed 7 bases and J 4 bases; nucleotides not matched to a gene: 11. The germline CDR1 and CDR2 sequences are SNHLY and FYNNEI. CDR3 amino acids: CASKIGSGSRYEQYF. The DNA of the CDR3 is TGTGCCAGCAAAATCGGTAGCGGGAGTAGGTACGAGCAGTACTTC.

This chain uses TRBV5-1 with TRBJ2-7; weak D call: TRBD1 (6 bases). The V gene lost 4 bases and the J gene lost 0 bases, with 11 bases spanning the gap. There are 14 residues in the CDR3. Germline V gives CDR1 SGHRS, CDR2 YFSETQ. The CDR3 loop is CASSPRQDSYEQYF. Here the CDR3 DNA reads TGCGCCAGCAGCCCTCGACAGGACTCCTACGAGCAGTACTTC.

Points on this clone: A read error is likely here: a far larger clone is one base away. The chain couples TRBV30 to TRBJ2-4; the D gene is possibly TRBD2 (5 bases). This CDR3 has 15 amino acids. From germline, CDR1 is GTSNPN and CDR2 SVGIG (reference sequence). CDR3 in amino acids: CVWSVLSGAKNIQYF. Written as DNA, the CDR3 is TGTGTCTGGAGTGTACTCAGCGGAGCCAAAAACATTCAGTACTTC. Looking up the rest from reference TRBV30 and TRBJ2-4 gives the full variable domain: SQTIHQWPATLVQPVGSPLSLECTVEGTSNPNLYWYRQAAGRGLQLLFYSVGIGQISSEVPQNLSASRPQDRQFILSSKKLLLSDSGFYLCVWSVLSGAKNIQYFGAGTRLSVL.

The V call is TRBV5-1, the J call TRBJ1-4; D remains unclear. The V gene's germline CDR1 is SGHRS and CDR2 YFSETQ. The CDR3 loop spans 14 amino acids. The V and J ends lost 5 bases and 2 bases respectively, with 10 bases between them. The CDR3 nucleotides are TGCGCCAGCAGTTCAGACTTGACTAATGAAAAACTGTTTTTT. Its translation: CASSSDLTNEKLFF.

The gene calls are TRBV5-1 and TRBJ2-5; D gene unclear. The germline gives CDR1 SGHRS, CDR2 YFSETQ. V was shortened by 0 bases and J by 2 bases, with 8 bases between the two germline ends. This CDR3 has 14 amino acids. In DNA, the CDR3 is TGCGCCAGCAGCTTGGAATGGCCACAAGAGACCCAGTACTTC. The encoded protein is CASSLEWPQETQYF.

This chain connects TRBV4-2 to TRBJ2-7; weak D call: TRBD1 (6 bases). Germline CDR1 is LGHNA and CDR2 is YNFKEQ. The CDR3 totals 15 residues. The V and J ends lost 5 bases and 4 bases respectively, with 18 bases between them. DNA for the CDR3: TGTGCCAGCAGCTTGGGGGCAGGGCCCTCTTACGAGCAGTACTTC. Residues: CASSLGAGPSYEQYF.

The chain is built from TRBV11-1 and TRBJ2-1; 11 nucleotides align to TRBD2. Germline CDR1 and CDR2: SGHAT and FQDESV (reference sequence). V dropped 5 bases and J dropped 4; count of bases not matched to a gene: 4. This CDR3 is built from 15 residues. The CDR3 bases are TGTGCCAGCAGCCGAGGGACTAGCGGTTACAATGAGCAGTTCTTC. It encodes CASSRGTSGYNEQFF.

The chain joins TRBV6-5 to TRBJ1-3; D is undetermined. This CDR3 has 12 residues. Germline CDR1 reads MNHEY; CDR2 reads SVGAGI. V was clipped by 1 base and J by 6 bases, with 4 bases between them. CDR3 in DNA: TGTGCCAGCAGTTACTTTGAAAACACCATATATTTT. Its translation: CASSYFENTIYF.

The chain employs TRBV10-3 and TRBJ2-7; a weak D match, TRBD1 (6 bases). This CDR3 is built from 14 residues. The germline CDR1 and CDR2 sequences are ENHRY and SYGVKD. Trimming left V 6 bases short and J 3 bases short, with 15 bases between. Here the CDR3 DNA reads TGTGCCATCAGGGACCCGACAGGCAACTACGAGCAGTACTTC. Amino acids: CAIRDPTGNYEQYF.

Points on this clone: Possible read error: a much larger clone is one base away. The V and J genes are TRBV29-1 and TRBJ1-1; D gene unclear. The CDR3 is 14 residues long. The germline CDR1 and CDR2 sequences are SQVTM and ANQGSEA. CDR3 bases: TGCAACGTTGTCCTGACCCGGGGTGGGATTGAAGCCTTCTTT. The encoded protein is CNVVLTRGGIEAFF.

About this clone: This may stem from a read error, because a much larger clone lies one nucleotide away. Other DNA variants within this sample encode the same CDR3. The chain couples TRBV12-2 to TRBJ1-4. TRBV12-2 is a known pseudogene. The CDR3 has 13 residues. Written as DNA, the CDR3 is TGTGCAAGTCGCTTAGCCGGGGCTCAAAAACTGTTCTTT. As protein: CASRLAGAQKLFF.

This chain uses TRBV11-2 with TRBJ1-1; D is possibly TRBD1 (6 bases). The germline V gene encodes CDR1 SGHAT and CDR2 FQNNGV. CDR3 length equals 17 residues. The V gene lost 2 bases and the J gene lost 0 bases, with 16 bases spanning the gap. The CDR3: CASSLPRGGLMNTEAFF. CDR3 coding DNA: TGTGCCAGCAGCTTACCTCGAGGGGGACTGATGAACACTGAAGCTTTCTTT.

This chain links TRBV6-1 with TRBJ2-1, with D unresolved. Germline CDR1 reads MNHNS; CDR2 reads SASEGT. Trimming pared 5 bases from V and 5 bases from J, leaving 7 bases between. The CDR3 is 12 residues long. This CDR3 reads CASSLLDNEQFF. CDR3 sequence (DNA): TGTGCCAGCAGTCTGCTTGACAATGAGCAGTTCTTC.